The T cell receptor (beta chain) under discussion was sequenced for a study of CD8 T cells in Susac syndrome. This CDR3 is built from 16 residues. Between the trimmed V and J ends, which lost 2 bases and 5 bases, there was a span of 16 bases. CDR1 LGHDT and CDR2 YNNKEL come from the germline V gene (reference sequence). RNA totalling roughly 0.45 to 1 ug underwent reverse transcription with random hexamers. TCRdb redid the calling of the immunoSEQ multiplex PCR reads with MiXCR, one entry per CDR3 protein. The table includes about 120,000 distinct CDR3 sequences, roughly 94% detected once. V gene TRBV3-1 combines with J gene TRBJ2-4; D may match TRBD1 or TRBD2 (5 bases each). The sequenced sample consisted of CD8+ T cells from PBMCs. The origin of this receptor is a human donor with Susac syndrome. CDR3 in amino acids: CASSQPGTGVENIQYF. In nucleotides, the CDR3 is TGTGCCAGCAGCCAACCCGGGACCGGGGTCGAAAACATTCAGTACTTC.